The 27 T cell receptor beta chains in this list originate from one sample, sequenced in a study of response to subunit inactivated influenza vaccine. TCRdb passed the RT-PCR reads through MiXCR, listing each CDR3 protein once. The table has around 480,000 distinct CDR3 sequences, 9.5% to 13% seen once. The sequencing here drew on PBMCs from blood, taken around seven weeks after vaccination. The origin of the receptors is a man aged 50 to 60 who received an inactivated influenza vaccine.

This clonotype has only a few counts. V and J are TRBV12-3 or TRBV12-4 and TRBJ2-7; a weak D match, TRBD2 (5 bases). This CDR3 spans 14 amino acids. V lost 3 bases to trimming and J lost 0 bases, with 9 bases between them. The CDR3 DNA reads as TGTGCCAGCAGTTTCTCAGCGGACTCCTACGAGCAGTACTTC. Its protein product is CASSFSADSYEQYF.

The rearrangement uses TRBV9 and TRBJ2-2, with D possibly matching TRBD2 (6 bases). V shed 0 bases and J shed 7 bases, with 10 bases lying between them. The germline gives CDR1 SGDLS, CDR2 YYNGEE. The CDR3 covers 14 residues. CDR3 residues: CASSVGLGGGELFF. The CDR3 DNA is TGTGCCAGCAGCGTAGGCTTGGGAGGCGGGGAGCTGTTTTTT.

V and J are TRBV29-1 and TRBJ1-2; no clear D. V was pared by 0 bases and J by 4 bases, with 15 bases between. CDR1 and CDR2 from the germline V gene are SQVTM and ANQGSEA. There are 15 residues in the CDR3. CDR3 loop: CSVEDDRGRVYGYTF. The CDR3 bases are TGCAGCGTTGAAGATGATCGGGGTAGGGTCTATGGCTACACCTTC. The variable domain in full, completed from reference TRBV29-1 and TRBJ1-2, reads SAVISQKPSRDICQRGTSLTIQCQVDSQVTMMFWYRQQPGQSLTLIATANQGSEATYESGFVIDKFPISRPNLTFSTLTVSNMSPEDSSIYLCSVEDDRGRVYGYTFGSGTRLTVV.

The chain links TRBV5-6 to TRBJ2-3; D is unresolved. V shed 4 bases and J shed 7 bases, with 10 bases lying between them. Germline V CDR1 and CDR2: SGHDT, YYEEEE. The CDR3 loop spans 12 amino acids. The CDR3 reads CASSRPSNTQYF. CDR3 nucleotide sequence: TGTGCCAGCAGCCGCCCGTCAAATACGCAGTATTTT.

The chain uses TRBV12-3 or TRBV12-4 and TRBJ1-2; D is possibly TRBD1 (5 bases). CDR3 length equals 12 residues. V dropped 4 bases and J dropped 8 bases, with 11 bases sitting between them. CDR3 sequence (DNA): TGTGCCAGCAGTTACCCGGGGGACGGCTACACCTTC. This codes for CASSYPGDGYTF.

The V and J genes are TRBV12-3 or TRBV12-4 and TRBJ2-1; weak D call: TRBD2 (6 bases). Trimming stripped 5 bases from V and 7 bases from J, with 27 bases between. There are 18 residues in the CDR3. CDR3 nucleotides: TGTGCCAGCAGTCTAAACCTCCTGAGGAGGGTAGCGGCTAATGAGCAGTTCTTC. Its protein product is CASSLNLLRRVAANEQFF.

This clonotype was found a few times. V is TRBV6-2 or TRBV6-3 and J is TRBJ2-2, with TRBD2 identical over 9 bases. Germline CDR1 and CDR2: MNHEY and SVGEGT. The V gene end was trimmed by 2 bases and the J gene end by 7 bases; junction bases not matched to a gene: 8. The CDR3 length is 16 residues. CDR3 nucleotides: TGTGCCAGCAGTTACAGGCGGGAGGGCCGCCGCGGGGAGCTGTTTTTT. Translation: CASSYRREGRRGELFF.

This clonotype was picked up a small number of times. V is TRBV21-1 and J is TRBJ2-3; the D call TRBD2 from the table was never checked on the DNA. TRBV21-1 is a pseudogene locus. The CDR3 covers 17 residues. The CDR3 DNA sequence: TGTGCCAGCAGCAAAGCCGGACTAGCGGAGAAGGCAGATACGCAGTATTTT. Protein sequence: CASSKAGLAEKADTQYF.

V and J are TRBV6-1 and TRBJ1-1; D possibly corresponds to TRBD1 (6 bases). V was trimmed by 6 bases and J by 3 bases, leaving 14 bases between them. This CDR3 has 14 amino acids. Looked up from germline, CDR1 is MNHNS and CDR2 is SASEGT. In DNA form, the CDR3 reads TGTGCCAGCAGACAGGGCATCGGTGACACTGAAGCTTTCTTT. Translation: CASRQGIGDTEAFF.

This clonotype was found many times. The chain links TRBV5-1 to TRBJ2-2; 9 nucleotides match TRBD1. From germline, CDR1 is SGHRS and CDR2 YFSETQ. The CDR3 is 15 residues long. V trimming: 4 bases; J trimming: 7 bases; junction bases outside the gene matches: 8. The CDR3 region is CASSGTGNIGGELFF. DNA for the CDR3: TGCGCCAGCAGCGGGACAGGGAACATTGGCGGGGAGCTGTTTTTT.

The chain couples TRBV10-3 to TRBJ2-1; a possible D gene is TRBD2 (6 bases). The CDR3 length is 14 residues. Between the trimmed V and J ends, which lost 6 bases and 9 bases, there was a span of 18 bases. Germline CDR1 ENHRY, CDR2 SYGVKD. DNA for the CDR3: TGTGCCATCAGCTCTACATTTGGGGAGGTTGAGCAGTTCTTC. Its protein product is CAISSTFGEVEQFF.

In this sample, this clonotype turned up a few times. This chain connects TRBV2 to TRBJ2-5, with a weak D call TRBD2 (6 bases). V was pared by 5 bases and J by 5 bases, with 12 bases between. The V gene's germline CDR1 is SNHLY and CDR2 FYNNEI. The CDR3 totals 13 residues. The CDR3 reads CASSSELAETQYF. In DNA, the CDR3 is TGTGCCAGCAGTAGCGAGCTAGCGGAGACCCAGTACTTC.

The chain combines TRBV9 with TRBJ2-2, with D possibly TRBD1 on 6 matching bases. Germline CDR1 reads SGDLS; CDR2 reads YYNGEE. The V end lost 3 bases, the J end lost 6 bases, and 18 bases lay between the germline ends. This CDR3 spans 16 amino acids. As DNA, the CDR3 is TGTGCCAGCAGCGGCATCCCCCCCCAGGGGTCCGGGGAGCTGTTTTTT. Its translation: CASSGIPPQGSGELFF.

This rearrangement joins TRBV10-3 to TRBJ2-7, with a weak D call TRBD1 (5 bases). The germline gives CDR1 ENHRY, CDR2 SYGVKD. Trimming removed 4 bases at V and 2 bases at J, with 12 bases between. The CDR3 extends over 14 amino acids. CDR3 residues: CAISARLDTYEQYF. The CDR3 DNA follows: TGTGCCATCAGTGCACGCCTGGACACCTACGAGCAGTACTTC.

The chain couples TRBV11-2 to TRBJ2-7, with a tentative D call TRBD1 (6 bases). Germline CDR1 is SGHAT and CDR2 is FQNNGV. Trimming pared 8 bases from V and 1 base from J, leaving 12 bases between. CDR3 length equals 13 residues. The CDR3 coding sequence is TGTGCCAGCGAGGGCAGGGGTTCCTACGAGCAGTACTTC. Residues: CASEGRGSYEQYF. Combining the CDR3 with reference TRBV11-2 and TRBJ2-7 gives the whole variable domain EAGVAQSPRYKIIEKRQSVAFWCNPISGHATLYWYQQILGQGPKLLIQFQNNGVVDDSQLPKDRFSAERLKGVDSTLKIQPAKLEDSAVYLCASEGRGSYEQYFGPGTRLTVT.

CDR3 sequence reads: CSARDRKWSGGQGETQYF. The CDR3 nucleotides are TGCAGTGCTAGAGATCGGAAATGGAGCGGGGGCCAGGGAGAGACCCAGTACTTC. The gene calls are TRBV20-1 and TRBJ2-5; 8 bases match TRBD2. V was clipped by 0 bases and J by 4 bases; unmatched bases: 16. The germline V gene encodes CDR1 DFQATT and CDR2 SNEGSKA (reference sequence). CDR3 length: 18 amino acids.

V gene TRBV10-3 combines with J gene TRBJ2-1; 7 bases agree with TRBD1. Unmatched junction bases numbered 10, after V lost 0 bases and J lost 8 bases. The CDR3 contains 16 residues. Germline V gene sequence: CDR1 ENHRY, CDR2 SYGVKD. This chain's CDR3 is CAISESTRAGGDEQFF. The CDR3 DNA follows: TGTGCCATCAGTGAGTCGACTCGGGCAGGGGGAGATGAGCAGTTCTTC.

This chain's CDR3 is CASSTYRGPYEQYF. DNA of the CDR3: TGTGCCAGTAGTACGTACAGGGGGCCCTACGAGCAGTACTTC. The V call is TRBV19, the J call TRBJ2-7; 9 bases agree with TRBD1. V gave up 4 bases and J gave up 2 bases; unmatched junction bases: 3. The length of the CDR3 is 14 residues. Germline CDR1 LNHDA, CDR2 SQIVND (reference sequence).

This clonotype was seen at least ten times. J is TRBJ2-7 and V is TRBV9; TRBD1 matches 9 bases. The CDR3 extends over 14 amino acids. The V segment lost 3 bases and the J segment 5 bases; nucleotides outside the gene matches: 6. The germline CDR1 and CDR2 sequences are SGDLS and YYNGEE. The chain's CDR3 is CASSGRDRVDEQYF. The CDR3 DNA sequence: TGTGCCAGCAGCGGCCGGGACAGGGTCGACGAGCAGTACTTC.

This chain connects TRBV12-3 or TRBV12-4 to TRBJ2-2; 7 bases line up with TRBD2. V shed 5 bases, J shed 4 bases, and the junction held 10 bases outside the gene matches. This CDR3 is built from 16 residues. The CDR3 sequence: CASSLRTSFGTGELFF. CDR3 sequence (DNA): TGTGCCAGCAGTCTCCGGACTAGTTTTGGCACCGGGGAGCTGTTTTTT.

The sample holds a few counts of this clonotype. V and J are TRBV24-1 and TRBJ2-2; 7 nucleotides match TRBD2. This CDR3 is 17 amino acids long. Germline-derived CDR1 and CDR2 are KGHDR and SFDVKD. The trim removed 7 bases at V and 3 bases at J, leaving 13 bases unmatched. This chain's CDR3 is CATRQIDAGVYTGELFF. The CDR3 nucleotides read TGTGCCACCAGGCAGATTGATGCGGGAGTATACACCGGGGAGCTGTTTTTT.

The CDR3 nucleotides read TGCGCCAGCAGCCAGCACGCGGGGACCGGGGCCGGGGAGCTGTTTTTT. Encoded protein: CASSQHAGTGAGELFF. The V gene is TRBV4-3, the J gene TRBJ2-2; maybe TRBD2 (6 bases). V shed 3 bases and J shed 6 bases, with 17 bases lying between them. Germline CDR1 reads LGHNA; CDR2 reads YSLEER. The CDR3 covers 16 residues.

This clonotype was seen ten or more times. A read error may produce the germline difference seen at one junction end. The chain recombines TRBV9 with TRBJ2-3; D gene unclear. The CDR3 has 12 amino acids. Germline-derived CDR1 and CDR2 are SGDLS and YYNGEE. As DNA, the CDR3 is TGCGCCAGCAGCGTGGACGCGGATACGCAGTATTTT. It encodes CASSVDADTQYF.

The rearrangement links TRBV6-5 to TRBJ1-1; D is uncertain. CDR1 MNHEY and CDR2 SVGAGI come from the germline V gene. The CDR3 loop spans 14 amino acids. V was shortened by 2 bases and J by 3 bases, with 10 bases between the two germline ends. The CDR3 protein is CASSYGSVDTEAFF. The CDR3 coding sequence is TGTGCCAGCAGTTACGGTAGCGTGGACACTGAAGCTTTCTTT.

The table lists this clonotype with a few counts. J is TRBJ2-1 and V is TRBV28, with 16 bases fitting TRBD2. The CDR3 runs to 16 residues. Germline CDR1 MDHEN, CDR2 SYDVKM. V lost 6 bases to trimming and J lost 9 bases; unmatched junction nucleotides: 8. This chain's CDR3 is CASRPPGTSGGGEQFF. The CDR3 DNA reads TGTGCCAGCAGACCCCCCGGGACTAGCGGGGGGGGTGAGCAGTTCTTC.

In its sample, this clonotype was seen a few times. The chain links TRBV28 to TRBJ2-3; either TRBD1 or TRBD2 may fit D (5 bases each). The CDR3 runs 16 residues. Looked up from germline, CDR1 is MDHEN and CDR2 is SYDVKM. V lost 5 bases, J lost 2 bases, and 17 bases lay in between. The CDR3 spells CASSLLPGPNTDTQYF. As DNA, the CDR3 is TGTGCCAGCAGTCTACTCCCGGGACCGAACACAGATACGCAGTATTTT. Based on the CDR3 plus reference TRBV28 and TRBJ2-3, the full variable domain is DVKVTQSSRYLVKRTGEKVFLECVQDMDHENMFWYRQDPGLGLRLIYFSYDVKMKEKGDIPEGYSVSREKKERFSLILESASTNQTSMYLCASSLLPGPNTDTQYFGPGTRLTVL.

This clonotype has just one count. Since a much larger clone is just one base distant, this may be a read error. The V and J genes are TRBV6-2 or TRBV6-3 and TRBJ1-3, with D hard to call. The CDR3 length is 20 residues. V was pared by 3 bases and J by 4 bases, with 28 bases between. The germline V gene has CDR1 MNHEY and CDR2 SVGEGT. The CDR3 sequence is CASSYEWNLLSKTEGNTIYF. As DNA, the CDR3 is TGTGCCAGCAGTTATGAGTGGAACTTGCTATCCAAGACCGAAGGAAACACCATATATTTT.